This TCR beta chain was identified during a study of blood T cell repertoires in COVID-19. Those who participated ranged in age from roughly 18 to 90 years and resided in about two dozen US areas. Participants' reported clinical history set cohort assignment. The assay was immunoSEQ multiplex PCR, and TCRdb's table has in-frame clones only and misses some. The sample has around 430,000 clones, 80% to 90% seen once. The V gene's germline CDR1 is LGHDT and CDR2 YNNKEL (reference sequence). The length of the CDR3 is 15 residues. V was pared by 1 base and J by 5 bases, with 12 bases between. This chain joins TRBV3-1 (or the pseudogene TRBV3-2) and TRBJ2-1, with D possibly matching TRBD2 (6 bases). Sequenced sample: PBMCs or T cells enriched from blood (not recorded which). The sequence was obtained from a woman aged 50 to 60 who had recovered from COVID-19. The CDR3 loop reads CASSQGGTSDNEQFF. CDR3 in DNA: TGTGCCAGCAGCCAAGGAGGGACTTCAGACAATGAGCAGTTCTTC.